The source of this T cell receptor beta chain is a study of T cells in Graves' hyperthyroidism and ophthalmopathy. This clonotype has at least ten counts. Antigen: not known. Trimming removed 2 bases from V and 7 bases from J; junction bases left unmatched: 7. Germline-derived CDR1 and CDR2 are SGHRS and YFSETQ. This CDR3 comprises 16 residues. Amplified TCR beta CDR3 regions derived from RNA transcripts. The TCR CDR3 was amplified in a first-round RT-PCR using the HTBI primer set. TCRdb re-called the multiplex PCR reads through MiXCR, storing one row per CDR3 protein. The sample consists of fewer than 600,000 distinct CDR3 sequences, 12% to 15% of them appearing once. Overall study findings and caveats: For ophthalmopathy, model prediction preceded onset by a median roughly 6.5 months.

This receptor was taken from a woman in her 40s with Graves' hyperthyroidism. The sample consisted of blood. The rearrangement joins TRBV5-1 to TRBJ1-4, with TRBD1 identical over 11 bases. CDR3 protein: CASSFGQGATGEKLFF. DNA for the CDR3: TGCGCCAGCAGCTTCGGACAGGGGGCGACGGGTGAAAAACTGTTTTTT.